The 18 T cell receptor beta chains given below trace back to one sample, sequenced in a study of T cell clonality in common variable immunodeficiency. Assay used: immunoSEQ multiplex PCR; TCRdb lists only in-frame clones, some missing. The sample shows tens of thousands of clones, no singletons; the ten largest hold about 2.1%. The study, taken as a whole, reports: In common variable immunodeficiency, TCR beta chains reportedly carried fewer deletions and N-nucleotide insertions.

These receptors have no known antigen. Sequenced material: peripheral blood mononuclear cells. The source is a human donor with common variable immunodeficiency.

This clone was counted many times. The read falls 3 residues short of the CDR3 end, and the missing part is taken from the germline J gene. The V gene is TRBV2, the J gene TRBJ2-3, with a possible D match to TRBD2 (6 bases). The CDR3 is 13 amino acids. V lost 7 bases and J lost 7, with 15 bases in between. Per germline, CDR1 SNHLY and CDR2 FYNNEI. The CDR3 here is CASIWDSRHTQYF. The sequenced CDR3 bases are TGTGCCAGCATTTGGGACTCCCGGCATACG.

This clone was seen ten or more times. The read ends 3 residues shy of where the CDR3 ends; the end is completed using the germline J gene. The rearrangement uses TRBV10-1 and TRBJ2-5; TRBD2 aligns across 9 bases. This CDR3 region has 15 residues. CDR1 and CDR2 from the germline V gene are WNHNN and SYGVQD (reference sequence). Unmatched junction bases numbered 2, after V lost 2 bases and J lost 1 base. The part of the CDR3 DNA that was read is TGCGCCAGCAGTGAGGGCGGGGGGGGCCAAGAGACC. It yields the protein CASSEGGGGQET. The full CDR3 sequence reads CASSEGGGGQETQYF.

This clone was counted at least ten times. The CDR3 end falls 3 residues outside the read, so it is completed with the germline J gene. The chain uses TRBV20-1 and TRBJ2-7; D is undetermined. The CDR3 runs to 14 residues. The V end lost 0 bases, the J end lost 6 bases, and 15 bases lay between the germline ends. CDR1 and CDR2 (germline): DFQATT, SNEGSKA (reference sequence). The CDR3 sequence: CSARDQDVRTEQYF. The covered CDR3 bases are TGCAGTGCTAGAGATCAGGATGTACGTACCGAG.

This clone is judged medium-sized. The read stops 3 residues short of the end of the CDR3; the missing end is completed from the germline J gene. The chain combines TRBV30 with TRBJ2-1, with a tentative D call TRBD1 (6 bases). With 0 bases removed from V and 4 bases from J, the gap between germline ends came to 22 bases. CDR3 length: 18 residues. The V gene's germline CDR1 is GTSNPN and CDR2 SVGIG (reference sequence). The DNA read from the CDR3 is TGTGCCTGGAGTGTACCGGTACAAGGGGGAATCATTTACAATGAG. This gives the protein CAWSVPVQGGIIYNE. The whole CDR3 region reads CAWSVPVQGGIIYNEQFF.

The CDR3 bases that were read are TGTGCCAGCAGTGATTCGCCTAGCTACGAG. It encodes CASSDSPSYE. The whole CDR3 region reads CASSDSPSYEQYF. The chain combines TRBV25-1 with TRBJ2-7; no clear D gene. The read finishes 3 residues shy of the CDR3 end, and the germline J gene is used to complete it. Trimming took off 3 bases at V and 3 bases at J, with 9 bases between the two ends. Germline CDR1 is MGHDK and CDR2 is SYGVNS. The CDR3 covers 13 residues.

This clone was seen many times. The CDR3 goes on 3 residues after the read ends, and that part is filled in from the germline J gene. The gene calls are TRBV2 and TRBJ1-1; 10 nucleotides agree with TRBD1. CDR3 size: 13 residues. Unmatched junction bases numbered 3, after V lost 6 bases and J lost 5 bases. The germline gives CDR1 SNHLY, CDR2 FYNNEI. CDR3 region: CASRRDRGTEAFF. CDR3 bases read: TGTGCCAGCAGAAGGGACAGGGGAACTGAA.

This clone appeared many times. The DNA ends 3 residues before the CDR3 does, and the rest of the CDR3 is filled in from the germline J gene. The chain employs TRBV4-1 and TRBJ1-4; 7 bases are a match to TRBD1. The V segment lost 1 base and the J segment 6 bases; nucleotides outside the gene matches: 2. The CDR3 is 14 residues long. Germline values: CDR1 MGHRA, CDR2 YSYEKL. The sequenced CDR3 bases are TGCGCCAGCAGCCAAGGACAGGGTGATGAAAAA. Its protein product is CASSQGQGDEK. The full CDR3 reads CASSQGQGDEKLFF.

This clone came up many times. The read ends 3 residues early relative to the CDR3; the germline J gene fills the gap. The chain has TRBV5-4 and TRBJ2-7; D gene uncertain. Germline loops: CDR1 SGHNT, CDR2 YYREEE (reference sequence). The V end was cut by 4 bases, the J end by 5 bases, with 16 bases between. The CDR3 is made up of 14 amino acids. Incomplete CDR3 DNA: TGTGCCAGCAGCCTGGGCGGCGGAAGCCACGAG. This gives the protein CASSLGGGSHE. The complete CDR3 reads CASSLGGGSHEQYF.

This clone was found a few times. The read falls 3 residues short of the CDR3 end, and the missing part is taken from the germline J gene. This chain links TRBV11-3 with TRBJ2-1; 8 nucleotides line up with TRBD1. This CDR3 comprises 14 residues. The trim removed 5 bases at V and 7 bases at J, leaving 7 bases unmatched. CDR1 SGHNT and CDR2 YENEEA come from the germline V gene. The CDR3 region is CASSRQGADNEQFF. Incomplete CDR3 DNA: TGTGCCAGCAGCCGTCAGGGGGCGGATAATGAG.

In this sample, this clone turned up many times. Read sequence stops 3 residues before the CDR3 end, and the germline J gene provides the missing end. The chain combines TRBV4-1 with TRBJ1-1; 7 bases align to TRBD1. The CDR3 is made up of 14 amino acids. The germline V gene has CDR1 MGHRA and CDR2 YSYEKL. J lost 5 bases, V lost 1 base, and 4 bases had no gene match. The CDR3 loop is CASSQGQGSTEAFF. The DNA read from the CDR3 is TGCGCCAGCAGCCAAGGACAGGGAAGTACTGAA.

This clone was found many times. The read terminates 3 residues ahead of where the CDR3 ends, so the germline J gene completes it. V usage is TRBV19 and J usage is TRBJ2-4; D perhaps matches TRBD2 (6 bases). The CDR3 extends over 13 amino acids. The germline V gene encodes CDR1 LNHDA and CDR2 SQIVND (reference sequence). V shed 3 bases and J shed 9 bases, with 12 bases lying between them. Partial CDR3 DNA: TGTGCCAGTAGTATTACGGACGGGGGCATT. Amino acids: CASSITDGGI. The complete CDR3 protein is CASSITDGGIQYF. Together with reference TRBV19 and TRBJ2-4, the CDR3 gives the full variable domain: DGGITQSPKYLFRKEGQNVTLSCEQNLNHDAMYWYRQDPGQGLRLIYYSQIVNDFQKGDIAEGYSVSREKKESFPLTVTSAQKNPTAFYLCASSITDGGIQYFGAGTRLSVL.

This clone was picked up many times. The covered CDR3 bases are TGTGCCAGCAGCTCTGTAGGACACCCTCAAGAGACC. It translates to CASSSVGHPQET. The whole CDR3 protein reads CASSSVGHPQETQYF. This sequence joins TRBV7-7 and TRBJ2-5, with a tentative D call TRBD1 (5 bases). Sequencing ends 3 residues short of the CDR3 end; the germline J gene provides the rest. V shed 4 bases and J shed 2 bases, with 14 bases lying between them. The CDR3 totals 15 residues. Germline loops: CDR1 SSHAT, CDR2 FNYEAQ (reference sequence).

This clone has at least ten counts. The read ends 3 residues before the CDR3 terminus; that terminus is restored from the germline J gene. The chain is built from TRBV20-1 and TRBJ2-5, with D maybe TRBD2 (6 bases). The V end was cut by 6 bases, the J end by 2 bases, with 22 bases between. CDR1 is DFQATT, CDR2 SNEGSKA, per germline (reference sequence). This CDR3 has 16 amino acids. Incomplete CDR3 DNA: TGCAGTGCAGGTCCCCCCTCGGGACTTTTACAAGAGACC. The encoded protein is CSAGPPSGLLQET. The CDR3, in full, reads CSAGPPSGLLQETQYF.

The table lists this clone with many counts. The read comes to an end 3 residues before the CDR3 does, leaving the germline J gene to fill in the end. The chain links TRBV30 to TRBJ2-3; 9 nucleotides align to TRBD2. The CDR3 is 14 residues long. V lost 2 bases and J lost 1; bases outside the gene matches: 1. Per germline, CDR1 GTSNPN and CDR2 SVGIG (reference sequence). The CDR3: CAWSLAGGTDTQYF. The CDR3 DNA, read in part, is TGTGCCTGGAGTTTAGCGGGGGGCACAGATACG.

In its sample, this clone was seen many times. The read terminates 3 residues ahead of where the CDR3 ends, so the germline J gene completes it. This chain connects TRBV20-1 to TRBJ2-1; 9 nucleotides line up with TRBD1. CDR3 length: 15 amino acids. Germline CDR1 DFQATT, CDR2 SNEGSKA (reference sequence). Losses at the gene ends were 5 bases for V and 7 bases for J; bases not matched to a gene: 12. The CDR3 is CSARPGQGIGNEQFF. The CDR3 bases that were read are TGCAGTGCTCGGCCGGGACAGGGAATCGGAAATGAG.

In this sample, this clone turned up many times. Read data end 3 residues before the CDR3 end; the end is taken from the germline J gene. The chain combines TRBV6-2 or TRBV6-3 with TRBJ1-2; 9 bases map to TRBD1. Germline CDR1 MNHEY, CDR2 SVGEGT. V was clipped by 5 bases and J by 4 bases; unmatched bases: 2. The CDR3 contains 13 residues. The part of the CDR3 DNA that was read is TGTGCCAGCAGTGACAGGGGGGCCTATGGC. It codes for CASSDRGAYG. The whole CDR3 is CASSDRGAYGYTF.

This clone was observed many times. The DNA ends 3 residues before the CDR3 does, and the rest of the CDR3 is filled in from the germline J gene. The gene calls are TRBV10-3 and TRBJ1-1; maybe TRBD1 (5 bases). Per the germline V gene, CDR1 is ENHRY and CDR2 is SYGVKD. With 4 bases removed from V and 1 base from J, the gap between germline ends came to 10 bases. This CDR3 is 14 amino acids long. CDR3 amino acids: CAISADGGNTEAFF. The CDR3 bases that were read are TGTGCCATCAGTGCGGACGGGGGGAACACTGAA.

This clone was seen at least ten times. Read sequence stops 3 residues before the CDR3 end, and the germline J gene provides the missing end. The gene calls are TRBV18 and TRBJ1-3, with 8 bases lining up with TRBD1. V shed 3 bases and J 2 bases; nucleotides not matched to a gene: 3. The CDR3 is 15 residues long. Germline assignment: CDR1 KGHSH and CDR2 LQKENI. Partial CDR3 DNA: TGTGCCAGCTCACCCCCGACAGGGGCTGGAAACACC. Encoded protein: CASSPPTGAGNT. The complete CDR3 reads CASSPPTGAGNTIYF.